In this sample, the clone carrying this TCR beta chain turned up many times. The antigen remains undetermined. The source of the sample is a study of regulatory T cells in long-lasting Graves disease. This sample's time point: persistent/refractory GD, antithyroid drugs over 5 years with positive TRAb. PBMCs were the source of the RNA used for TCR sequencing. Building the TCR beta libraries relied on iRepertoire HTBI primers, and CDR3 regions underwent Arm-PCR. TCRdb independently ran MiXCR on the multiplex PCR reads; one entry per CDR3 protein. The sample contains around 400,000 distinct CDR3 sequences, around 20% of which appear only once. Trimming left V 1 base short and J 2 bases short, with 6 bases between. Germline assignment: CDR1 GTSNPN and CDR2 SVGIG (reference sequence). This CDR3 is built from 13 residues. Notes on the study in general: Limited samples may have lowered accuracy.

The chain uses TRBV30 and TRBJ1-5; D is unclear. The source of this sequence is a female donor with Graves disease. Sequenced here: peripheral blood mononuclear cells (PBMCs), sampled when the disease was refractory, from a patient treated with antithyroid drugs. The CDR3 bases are TGTGCCTGGAGTGCTTCAGGCAATCAGCCCCAGCATTTT. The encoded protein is CAWSASGNQPQHF.